The 12 T cell receptor beta chains reported below all come from one sample, sequenced in a study of shared clonotypes between healthy human individuals. TCRdb keeps only in-frame clones here, not all; method: immunoSEQ multiplex PCR. The sample carries 1.5 million to 1.9 million clones, approximately 98% recorded once. The sample taken for sequencing was naive CD4+ T cells sorted from blood. Described subset: CD45RA+ positively selected. These receptors all stem from a young man in good health.

V usage is TRBV10-3 and J usage is TRBJ2-7, with TRBD2 matching over 7 bases. The length of the CDR3 is 15 residues. V shed 2 bases and J 7 bases; nucleotides not matched to a gene: 11. The germline V gene encodes CDR1 ENHRY and CDR2 SYGVKD. In DNA form, the CDR3 reads TGTGCCATCAGTGAGCTTGGGACTGGGGGGGGAGAGCAGTACTTC. Protein: CAISELGTGGGEQYF.

This chain uses TRBV2 with TRBJ2-7; TRBD2 aligns across 9 bases. J gave up 6 bases and V 1 base, and 4 bases lay outside the gene matches. The V gene's germline CDR1 is SNHLY and CDR2 FYNNEI. The CDR3 loop spans 14 amino acids. The CDR3 here is CASSEVAGVGEQYF. CDR3 bases: TGTGCCAGCAGTGAAGTAGCGGGAGTTGGCGAGCAGTACTTC.

This chain uses TRBV6-5 with TRBJ2-1, with D perhaps TRBD1 or TRBD2 (5 bases each). The CDR3 is 15 residues long. The V end was cut by 2 bases, the J end by 5 bases, with 13 bases between. CDR1 MNHEY and CDR2 SVGAGI come from the germline V gene. The CDR3 loop reads CASSYGGGVNNEQFF. CDR3 sequence (DNA): TGTGCCAGCAGTTACGGGGGTGGAGTCAACAATGAGCAGTTCTTC.

As to this clone: At the DNA level, this CDR3 is encoded by other sequences in the same sample as well. The chain couples TRBV5-1 to TRBJ2-5; D is unresolved. CDR1 and CDR2 from the germline V gene are SGHRS and YFSETQ. The germline V and J ends were trimmed by 0 bases and 2 bases, with 5 bases remaining between them. The CDR3 consists of 13 residues. CDR3: CASSLVPQETQYF. As DNA, the CDR3 is TGCGCCAGCAGCTTGGTACCTCAAGAGACCCAGTACTTC.

The chain is built from TRBV27 and TRBJ2-3, with D tentatively TRBD2 (5 bases). CDR3 length equals 15 residues. Germline V gene data show CDR1 as MNHEY and CDR2 as SMNVEV (reference sequence). The V end lost 5 bases, the J end lost 0 bases, and 12 bases lay between the germline ends. The CDR3 loop reads CASSLPSGSTDTQYF. The CDR3 DNA reads TGTGCCAGCAGTCTCCCAAGCGGTAGCACAGATACGCAGTATTTT.

Of note for this clone: Within the sample, other DNA sequences also encode this same CDR3. This chain links TRBV2 with TRBJ2-5; no clear D gene. V was shortened by 7 bases and J by 3 bases, with 6 bases between the two germline ends. Germline V gene data show CDR1 as SNHLY and CDR2 as FYNNEI. The CDR3 is made up of 11 amino acids. The CDR3 loop is CASTLEETQYF. For the CDR3, the DNA is TGTGCCAGCACACTTGAAGAGACCCAGTACTTC.

This clone showed up just once. The chain recombines TRBV27 with TRBJ2-7, with D possibly matching TRBD1 (5 bases). CDR1 and CDR2 from the germline V gene are MNHEY and SMNVEV (reference sequence). V was shortened by 8 bases and J by 5 bases, with 16 bases between the two germline ends. The CDR3 loop spans 13 amino acids. The CDR3 region is CASSGQGTHEQYF. In DNA form, the CDR3 reads TGTGCCAGCTCCGGCCAGGGAACCCACGAGCAGTACTTC.

The J gene is TRBJ2-1, the V gene TRBV7-2; 9 bases match TRBD2. Germline lookup yields CDR1 SGHTA and CDR2 FQGNSA. J gave up 9 bases and V 4 bases, and 10 bases lay outside the gene matches. The CDR3 runs 15 residues. The CDR3 region has the DNA TGTGCCAGCAGCTCTCTAGCGGGACCTACAATTGAGCAGTTCTTC. This gives the protein CASSSLAGPTIEQFF.

V gene TRBV4-3 combines with J gene TRBJ1-5; 7 bases line up with TRBD1. Germline V gene lookup returns CDR1 LGHNA and CDR2 YSLEER. V shed 3 bases, J shed 3 bases, and the junction held 2 bases outside the gene matches. The CDR3 runs to 14 residues. The CDR3 nucleotides are TGCGCCAGCAGCCAGGGGACAGCCAATCAGCCCCAGCATTTT. This encodes CASSQGTANQPQHF.

The gene calls are TRBV6-5 and TRBJ2-5; 8 nucleotides align to TRBD1. Trimming removed 6 bases from V and 1 base from J; junction bases left unmatched: 7. The CDR3 length is 15 residues. From germline, CDR1 is MNHEY and CDR2 SVGAGI. The CDR3 DNA reads as TGTGCCAGCAGCCCCCGGACAGGGATCCAAGAGACCCAGTACTTC. Encoded protein: CASSPRTGIQETQYF.

The chain employs TRBV6-5 and TRBJ2-2; D possibly corresponds to TRBD2 (6 bases). CDR1 is MNHEY and CDR2 is SVGAGI in the germline V gene. The length of the CDR3 is 14 residues. V gave up 8 bases and J gave up 0 bases, with 10 bases separating them. The CDR3, as DNA: TGTGCCAGCCTGGGGAGGTCGAACACCGGGGAGCTGTTTTTT. The encoded protein is CASLGRSNTGELFF.

The CDR3 bases are TGTGCCAGCAGACCCAGGGCTGATACGCAGTATTTT. Translated: CASRPRADTQYF. V is TRBV7-9 and J is TRBJ2-3; possible D gene TRBD1, 5 bases. CDR3 length: 12 residues. V shed 6 bases and J shed 6 bases, with 10 bases lying between them. Looked up from germline, CDR1 is SEHNR and CDR2 is FQNEAQ (reference sequence).